Sequencing of this T cell receptor beta chain was carried out in a study of cytomegalovirus exposure and HLA in healthy donors. Primers included in the PCR were 60 Vbeta and 13 Jbeta primers. Sequencing was performed with immunoSEQ multiplex PCR; in TCRdb, only in-frame clones are kept and a portion is missing. The sample yields some 99,000 clones, approximately 81% seen once. About this clone: The antigen is undetermined.

Germline V gene sequence: CDR1 MGHRA, CDR2 YSYEKL. This CDR3 contains 14 residues. Trimming stripped 1 base from V and 2 bases from J, with 9 bases between. Whole-study findings and limits: A later analysis reportedly found that, within productive TCRs, an Asian-associated ancestry cluster had fewer N-insertions than the mean observed across the approximately 700 donors. In the analysis, some V segments, TRBV6-2 and TRBV6-3 included, were excluded as indistinguishable.

Sequencing was performed on PBMCs. J is TRBJ2-7 and V is TRBV4-1; D not certain. The receptor comes from a woman aged 25 to 45 in good health and CMV-seronegative. CDR3 in DNA: TGCGCCAGCAGCCAAGTATCGGGTACCTACGAGCAGTACTTC. Its translation: CASSQVSGTYEQYF.